This T cell receptor (beta chain) emerged from a study of blood T cells in healthy people across ages. Germline values: CDR1 DFQATT, CDR2 SNEGSKA (reference sequence). Unmatched junction bases numbered 7, after V lost 1 base and J lost 2 bases. The CDR3 is made up of 15 amino acids. Together with a sample-barcoded 5' primer, a J-beta primer mix was included in a second PCR lasting about 6 to 11 cycles. The authors tagged each cDNA molecule using a template-switch adaptor with 12 random nucleotides. TCRdb processed the 5' RACE reads anew with MiXCR; each CDR3 protein has one entry. The profile shows fewer than 800,000 distinct CDR3 sequences, around 25% of them singletons. The same specimen was also included in a second study, on T cells of mothers and their children.

The sequence derives from a boy aged 5 to 17 in good health. The V and J genes are TRBV20-1 and TRBJ2-5; 7 nucleotides match TRBD1. The sample was blood. The CDR3 sequence: CSARVWGTDQETQYF. The CDR3 nucleotides read TGCAGTGCTAGAGTCTGGGGGACAGATCAAGAGACCCAGTACTTC.